This T cell receptor (beta chain) appears in the sequencing data of a study of blood T cell repertoires in COVID-19. Study information: Both acute and convalescent COVID-19 samples were obtained from the United States, Italy and Spain.

Deletions cut 6 bases from V and 4 bases from J, with 15 bases between. CDR3 length equals 14 residues. Germline assignment: CDR1 LNHDA and CDR2 SQIVND (reference sequence). This table comes from immunoSEQ multiplex PCR, and its TCRdb copy is limited to in-frame clones, with some not included. The repertoire consists of tens of thousands of clones, with around four fifths occurring once and the leading ten covering 5% to 6%. The source of this sequence is a man between 50 and 59 years old with active COVID-19. The J gene is TRBJ1-1, the V gene TRBV19, with a possible D match to TRBD1 (5 bases). The sequencing input was peripheral blood. CDR3 nucleotide sequence: TGTGCCAGTAGGCTGACTTCTAGGGGCACTGAAGCTTTCTTT. This codes for CASRLTSRGTEAFF.